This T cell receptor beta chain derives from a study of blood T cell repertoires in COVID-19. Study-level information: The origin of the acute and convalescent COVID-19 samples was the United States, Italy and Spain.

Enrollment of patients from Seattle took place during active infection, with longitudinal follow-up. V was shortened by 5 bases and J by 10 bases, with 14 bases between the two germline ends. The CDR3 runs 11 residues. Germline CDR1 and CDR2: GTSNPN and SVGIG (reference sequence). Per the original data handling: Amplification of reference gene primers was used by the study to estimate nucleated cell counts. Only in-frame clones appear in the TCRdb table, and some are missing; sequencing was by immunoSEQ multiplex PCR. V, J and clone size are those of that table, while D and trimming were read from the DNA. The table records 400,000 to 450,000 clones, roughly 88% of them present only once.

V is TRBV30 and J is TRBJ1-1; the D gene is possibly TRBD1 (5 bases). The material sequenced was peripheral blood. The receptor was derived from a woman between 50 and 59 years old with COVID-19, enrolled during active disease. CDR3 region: CAWGTGPGAFF. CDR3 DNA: TGTGCCTGGGGTACAGGTCCGGGAGCTTTCTTT.